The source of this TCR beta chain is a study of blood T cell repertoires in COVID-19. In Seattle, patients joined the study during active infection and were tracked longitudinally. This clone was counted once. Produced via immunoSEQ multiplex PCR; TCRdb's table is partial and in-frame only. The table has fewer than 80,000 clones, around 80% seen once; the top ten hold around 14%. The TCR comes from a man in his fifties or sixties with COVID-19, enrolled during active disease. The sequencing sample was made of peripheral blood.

CDR3 sequence (DNA): TGCAGTGCTAGTCGTACAGGGGGCGCGGGTAACTATGGCTACACCTTC. Its translation: CSASRTGGAGNYGYTF. The V call is TRBV20-1, the J call TRBJ1-2; 9 positions match TRBD1. This CDR3 region has 16 residues. V lost 3 bases, J lost 1 base, and 9 bases stayed unmatched. CDR1 and CDR2 from the germline V gene are DFQATT and SNEGSKA (reference sequence).